This TCR beta chain was obtained from a study of blood T cell repertoires in COVID-19. Study-level background: Samples came from the United States, Italy and Spain, spanning acute and convalescent COVID-19.

The method was immunoSEQ multiplex PCR; TCRdb's version includes in-frame clones alone and lacks a portion of them. The table shows 35,000 to 50,000 clones, with about nine tenths occurring only once. In germline, CDR1 is SEHNR, CDR2 FQNEAQ (reference sequence). The CDR3 contains 12 residues. V lost 1 base to trimming and J lost 6 bases, with 6 bases between them. The sequenced sample was peripheral blood. This TCR came from a human donor in a cohort sampled during active COVID-19. This chain connects TRBV7-9 to TRBJ1-1, with unresolved D. The CDR3 protein is CASSLGGAEAFF. DNA for the CDR3: TGTGCCAGCAGCTTAGGCGGTGCTGAAGCTTTCTTT.